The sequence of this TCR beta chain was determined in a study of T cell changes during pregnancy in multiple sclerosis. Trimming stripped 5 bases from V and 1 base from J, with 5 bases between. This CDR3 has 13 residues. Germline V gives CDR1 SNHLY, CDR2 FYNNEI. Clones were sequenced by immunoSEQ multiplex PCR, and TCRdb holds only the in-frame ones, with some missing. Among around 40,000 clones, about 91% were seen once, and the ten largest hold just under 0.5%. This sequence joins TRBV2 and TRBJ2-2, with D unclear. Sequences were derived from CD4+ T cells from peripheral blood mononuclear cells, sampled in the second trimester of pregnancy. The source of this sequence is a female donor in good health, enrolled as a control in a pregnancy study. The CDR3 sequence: CASSTRNTGELFF. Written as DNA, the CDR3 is TGTGCCAGCAGTACACGGAACACCGGGGAGCTGTTTTTT.